The 14 T cell receptor beta chains reported below all come from one sample, sequenced in a study of STAT5B mutations in CD4+ large granular lymphocyte leukemia. The method was immunoSEQ multiplex PCR; TCRdb's version includes in-frame clones alone and lacks a portion of them. Found here are 30,000 to 40,000 clones, approximately 72% of them singletons; the top ten hold 0.45% to 0.6%. Sequenced material: CD4+ T cells from blood buffy coats. The receptors originated from a human donor in good health.

With respect to this clone: Other DNA sequences within the sample encode an identical CDR3. The chain joins TRBV6-5 to TRBJ1-2; the match to TRBD1 covers 10 bases. The CDR3 contains 16 residues. Germline loops: CDR1 MNHEY, CDR2 SVGAGI. After removal of 2 bases from V and 5 bases from J, the junction contained 8 bases not matched to a gene. The CDR3 nucleotides read TGTGCCAGCAGTTACGTCCGGACAGGGGGTGGTTATGGCTACACCTTC. This gives the protein CASSYVRTGGGYGYTF.

This clone was counted a single time. This rearrangement joins TRBV7-2 to TRBJ2-3; D gene unclear. This CDR3 contains 11 residues. The V gene's germline CDR1 is SGHTA and CDR2 FQGNSA. The ends were cut back, 8 bases at V and 0 bases at J, with 3 bases in the middle. CDR3 DNA: TGTGCCAGCCGCAGCACAGATACGCAGTATTTT. Protein product: CASRSTDTQYF.

This clone has just one count. The rearrangement uses TRBV7-2 and TRBJ2-3; TRBD2 matches at 8 bases. J was trimmed by 1 base and V by 5 bases; bases with no gene match: 8. The CDR3 totals 16 residues. The germline V gene has CDR1 SGHTA and CDR2 FQGNSA. The CDR3 DNA reads as TGTGCCAGCAGCCGAATAGCGGGATCGGGCACAGATACGCAGTATTTT. Amino acids: CASSRIAGSGTDTQYF.

The chain joins TRBV5-1 to TRBJ1-6; 7 bases align to TRBD1. The CDR3 contains 14 residues. V trimming: 2 bases; J trimming: 9 bases; junction bases outside the gene matches: 5. Germline CDR1 reads SGHRS; CDR2 reads YFSETQ. This CDR3 reads CASSLQGLGSPLHF. CDR3 bases: TGCGCCAGCAGCTTACAGGGGCTTGGTTCACCCCTCCACTTT.

The chain is built from TRBV19 and TRBJ1-5, with 7 bases fitting TRBD1. V was pared by 3 bases and J by 4 bases, with 15 bases of the junction left unmatched. Germline V gene data show CDR1 as LNHDA and CDR2 as SQIVND (reference sequence). The CDR3 is 18 amino acids. CDR3: CASSIETGIGAMNQPQHF. CDR3 sequence (DNA): TGTGCCAGTAGTATCGAGACAGGGATTGGGGCAATGAATCAGCCCCAGCATTTT.

In nucleotides, the CDR3 is TGTGCCAGCAGCTTCGGACAGGTCTATGGCTACACCTTC. Translating it yields CASSFGQVYGYTF. The chain has TRBV7-9 and TRBJ1-2; 7 nucleotides line up with TRBD1. Germline V lookup: CDR1 SEHNR, CDR2 FQNEAQ (reference sequence). The CDR3 runs 13 residues. The J segment lost 4 bases and the V segment lost 3 bases, leaving 2 bases of the junction unmatched.

The genes are TRBV9 and TRBJ2-2, with D maybe TRBD2 (5 bases). The CDR3 contains 15 residues. The germline gives CDR1 SGDLS, CDR2 YYNGEE. V was clipped by 0 bases and J by 4 bases, with 10 bases between them. CDR3 sequence (DNA): TGTGCCAGCAGCGTAGTACCTAGCCCCACCGGGGAGCTGTTTTTT. Translated, it gives CASSVVPSPTGELFF.

The rearrangement joins TRBV5-6 to TRBJ2-7; 8 nucleotides align to TRBD2. This CDR3 is 14 amino acids long. The V gene's germline CDR1 is SGHDT and CDR2 YYEEEE. J was trimmed by 5 bases and V by 3 bases; bases with no gene match: 7. The CDR3 nucleotides read TGTGCCAGCAGCTCACCGGGACTAGTGCACGAGCAGTACTTC. The encoded protein is CASSSPGLVHEQYF.

Only one count was recorded for this clone. The J gene is TRBJ2-7, the V gene TRBV18; D gene uncertain. CDR3 length: 14 amino acids. Germline V gene data show CDR1 as KGHSH and CDR2 as LQKENI. V was trimmed by 1 base and J by 1 base, leaving 8 bases between them. Here the CDR3 reads CASSPRGESYEQYF. CDR3 coding DNA: TGTGCCAGCTCACCACGGGGTGAGTCCTACGAGCAGTACTTC. Variable domain in full (rest from reference TRBV18 and TRBJ2-7): NAGVMQNPRHLVRRRGQEARLRCSPMKGHSHVYWYRQLPEEGLKFMVYLQKENIIDESGMPKERFSAEFPKEGPSILRIQQVVRGDSAAYFCASSPRGESYEQYFGPGTRLTVT.

CDR3 in amino acids: CAHSRGQGIYNEQFF. The CDR3 nucleotides are TGTGCCCACAGCAGGGGACAGGGGATTTACAATGAGCAGTTCTTC. V usage is TRBV28 and J usage is TRBJ2-1; 10 nucleotides match TRBD1. Germline CDR1 and CDR2: MDHEN and SYDVKM. CDR3 length: 15 residues. Trimming took 11 bases from V and 4 from J; bases not matched to a gene: 11.

The chain couples TRBV6-1 to TRBJ2-4; D possibly corresponds to TRBD1 (8 bases). Trimming removed 6 bases from V and 12 bases from J, with 24 bases in between. Germline CDR1 and CDR2: MNHNS and SASEGT. The CDR3 extends over 15 amino acids. The CDR3 region has the DNA TGTGCCAGCAGGAGTGGCGAAGGACAGGGACTAAATCAGTACTTC. Its protein is CASRSGEGQGLNQYF.

The chain is built from TRBV15 and TRBJ1-5; unclear D gene. This CDR3 contains 14 residues. V was cut by 0 bases and J by 6 bases, with 9 bases left in between. CDR1 is LNHNV and CDR2 is YYDKDF in the germline V gene (reference sequence). The CDR3 spells CATSRDPASQPQHF. The CDR3 region has the DNA TGTGCCACCAGCAGAGATCCCGCAAGTCAGCCCCAGCATTTT.

This clone was counted a few times. This chain connects TRBV5-6 to TRBJ2-7, with 8 bases matching TRBD1. The CDR3 loop spans 13 amino acids. Germline V CDR1 and CDR2: SGHDT, YYEEEE. The J segment lost 2 bases and the V segment lost 3 bases, leaving 1 base of the junction unmatched. Here the CDR3 DNA reads TGTGCCAGCAGCTCGACAGGGGCCTACGAGCAGTACTTC. This gives the protein CASSSTGAYEQYF.

The chain uses TRBV9 and TRBJ2-2; TRBD2 is a possible D gene (6 bases). Germline CDR1 reads SGDLS; CDR2 reads YYNGEE. The germline V and J ends were trimmed by 1 base and 2 bases, with 15 bases remaining between them. The CDR3 has 17 residues. The CDR3: CASSVSWGSGNTGELFF. In DNA, the CDR3 is TGTGCCAGCAGCGTATCCTGGGGTAGCGGAAACACCGGGGAGCTGTTTTTT.